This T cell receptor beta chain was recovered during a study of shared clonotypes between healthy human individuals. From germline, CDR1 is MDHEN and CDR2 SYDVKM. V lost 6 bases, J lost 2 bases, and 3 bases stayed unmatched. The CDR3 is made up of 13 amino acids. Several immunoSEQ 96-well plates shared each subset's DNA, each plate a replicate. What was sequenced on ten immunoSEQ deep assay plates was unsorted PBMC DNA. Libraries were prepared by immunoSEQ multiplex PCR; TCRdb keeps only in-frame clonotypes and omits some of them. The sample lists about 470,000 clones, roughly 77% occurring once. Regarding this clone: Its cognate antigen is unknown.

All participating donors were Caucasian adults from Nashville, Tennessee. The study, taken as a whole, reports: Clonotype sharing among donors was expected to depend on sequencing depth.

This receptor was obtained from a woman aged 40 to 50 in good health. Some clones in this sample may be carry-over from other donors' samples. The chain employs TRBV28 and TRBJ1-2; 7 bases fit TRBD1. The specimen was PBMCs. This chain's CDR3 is CASRQGGNYGYTF. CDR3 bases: TGTGCCAGCAGGCAGGGGGGAAACTATGGCTACACCTTC.